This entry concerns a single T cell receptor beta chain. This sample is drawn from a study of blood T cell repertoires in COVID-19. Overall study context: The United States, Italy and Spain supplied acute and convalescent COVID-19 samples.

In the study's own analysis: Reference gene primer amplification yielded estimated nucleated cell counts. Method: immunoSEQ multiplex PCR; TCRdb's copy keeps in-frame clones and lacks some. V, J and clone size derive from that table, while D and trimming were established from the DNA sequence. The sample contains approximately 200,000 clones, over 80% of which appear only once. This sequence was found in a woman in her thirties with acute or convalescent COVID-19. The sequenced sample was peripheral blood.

CDR3 residues: CASSLVETEAFF. In DNA, the CDR3 is TGTGCCAGCAGCCTGGTGGAGACTGAAGCTTTCTTT. The rearrangement joins TRBV11-2 to TRBJ1-1, with D uncertain. V was trimmed by 5 bases and J by 5 bases, leaving 9 bases between them. The CDR3 runs 12 residues. CDR1 is SGHAT and CDR2 is FQNNGV in the germline V gene. The full variable domain, completed using reference TRBV11-2 and TRBJ1-1, is EAGVAQSPRYKIIEKRQSVAFWCNPISGHATLYWYQQILGQGPKLLIQFQNNGVVDDSQLPKDRFSAERLKGVDSTLKIQPAKLEDSAVYLCASSLVETEAFFGQGTRLTVV.